This T cell receptor (beta chain) came from a study of identical twins. This clonotype was counted many times. Each CDR3 protein gets one entry after TCRdb re-called the 5' RACE reads with MiXCR. The sample lists 200,000 to 250,000 distinct CDR3 sequences, 6.5% to 8.5% occurring once. In addition, the sample was reused for a study of yellow fever vaccine responses in identical twins.

This sequence was found in a woman aged 18-30 years in good health. Sequenced input: memory (CD45RO+) T cells sorted from blood.

CDR3 in amino acids: CSAEVPSAGAGDTQYF. The CDR3 region has the DNA TGCAGTGCTGAGGTTCCTTCGGCAGGGGCCGGGGATACGCAGTATTTT. The rearrangement links TRBV20-1 to TRBJ2-3; perhaps TRBD1 as D (6 bases). V lost 5 bases to trimming and J lost 6 bases, with 24 bases between them. The V gene's germline CDR1 is DFQATT and CDR2 SNEGSKA (reference sequence). This CDR3 is 16 amino acids long.